Here is one TCR beta chain with its context. Antigen: not known. The data derive from a study of T cell responses to AZD1222 COVID-19 vaccine. Findings and limits, study-wide: The donors showed a predominance of white British ancestry and of females, with possible underestimation of clonal diversity. There were repertoire samples only from the period after the peak T cell response. Nearly half of unique spike-specific TCRs reportedly avoided B.1.351 and B.1.1.7 mutated regions.

Only in-frame clones appear in the TCRdb table, and some are missing; sequencing was by immunoSEQ multiplex PCR. The sample includes under 150,000 clones, over 85% seen only once; the top ten take around 3.1%. Germline V gives CDR1 MNHNS, CDR2 SASEGT. The V gene lost 1 base and the J gene lost 7 bases, with 14 bases spanning the gap. CDR3 length equals 14 residues. Sample: peripheral blood, taken on day 0 of AZD1222 vaccination. The genes are TRBV6-1 and TRBJ2-7; D may be TRBD1 (6 bases). The source is an adult in good health. The CDR3 spells CASSEGQGTREQYF. DNA for the CDR3: TGTGCCAGCAGTGAAGGGCAGGGGACCAGGGAGCAGTACTTC.